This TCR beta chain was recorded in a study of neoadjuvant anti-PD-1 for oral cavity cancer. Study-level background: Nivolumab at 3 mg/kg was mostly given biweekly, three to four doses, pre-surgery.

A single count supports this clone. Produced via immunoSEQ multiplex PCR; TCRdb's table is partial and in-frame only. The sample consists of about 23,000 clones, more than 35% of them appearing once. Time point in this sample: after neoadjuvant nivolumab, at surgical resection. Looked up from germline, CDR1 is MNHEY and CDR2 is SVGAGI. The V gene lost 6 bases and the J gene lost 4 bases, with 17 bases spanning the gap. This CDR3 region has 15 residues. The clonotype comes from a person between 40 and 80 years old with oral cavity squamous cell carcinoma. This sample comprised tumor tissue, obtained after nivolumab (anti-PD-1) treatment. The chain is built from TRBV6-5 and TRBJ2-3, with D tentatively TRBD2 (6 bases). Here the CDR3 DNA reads TGTGCCAGCAGCCGGGGGAGCTTGGCGGCAGATACGCAGTATTTT. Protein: CASSRGSLAADTQYF.